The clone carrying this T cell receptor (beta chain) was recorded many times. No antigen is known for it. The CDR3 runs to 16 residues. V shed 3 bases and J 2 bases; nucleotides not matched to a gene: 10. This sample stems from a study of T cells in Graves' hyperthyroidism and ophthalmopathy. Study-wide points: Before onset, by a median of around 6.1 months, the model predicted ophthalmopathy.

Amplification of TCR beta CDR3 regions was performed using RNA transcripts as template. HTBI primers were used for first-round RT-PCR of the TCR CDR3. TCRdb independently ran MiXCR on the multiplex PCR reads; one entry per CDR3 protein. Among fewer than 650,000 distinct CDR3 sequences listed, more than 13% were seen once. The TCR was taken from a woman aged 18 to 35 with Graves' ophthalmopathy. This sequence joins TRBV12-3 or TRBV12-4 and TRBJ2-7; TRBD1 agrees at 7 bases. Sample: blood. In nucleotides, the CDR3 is TGTGCCAGCAGTTTTTCTGGGGCAGGGGGTACCTACGAGCAGTACTTC. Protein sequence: CASSFSGAGGTYEQYF.